The 9 T cell receptor beta chains presented below share a single source sample, sequenced in a study of persistence of HIV-infected CD4 T cells. Overlapping HIV-1 Gag 15-mer peptides at approximately 1 ug per peptide per mL were used. CD40L/CD69 double-negative CD45RO-high memory CD4+ T cells were collected. No antigens are known for them. The immunoSEQ assay was version 4, run in survey mode. Only in-frame clones appear in the TCRdb table, and some are missing; sequencing was by immunoSEQ multiplex PCR. The table has tens of thousands of clones, 65% to 75% seen once. The sample consisted of CD4+ T cells sorted from PBMCs after 18-hour stimulation, taken from a patient who received antiretroviral therapy. The origin of the receptors is an adult man with HIV who was CMV-seropositive.

The chain recombines TRBV6-1 with TRBJ1-5; the D is unclear. Germline V gene data show CDR1 as MNHNS and CDR2 as SASEGT. The CDR3 sequence is 13 residues long. V lost 3 bases and J lost 5, with 8 bases in between. This CDR3 is CASSDWGDQPQHF. CDR3 nucleotide sequence: TGTGCCAGCAGTGATTGGGGAGATCAGCCCCAGCATTTT.

This clone has more than one count but fewer than ten. This sequence joins TRBV12-3 or TRBV12-4 and TRBJ2-7; tentative D call: TRBD1 (6 bases). The germline V and J ends were trimmed by 5 bases and 7 bases, with 12 bases remaining between them. The CDR3 contains 12 residues. CDR3 DNA sequence: TGTGCCAGCAGTCTCGACAGGATTGAGCAGTACTTC. This sequence encodes CASSLDRIEQYF.

This chain joins TRBV28 and TRBJ1-2, with D possibly TRBD1 on 5 matching bases. Trimming left V 5 bases short and J 4 bases short, with 14 bases between. CDR1 MDHEN and CDR2 SYDVKM come from the germline V gene. The CDR3 has 14 residues. The CDR3 is CASSPHDRGYGYTF. The DNA of the CDR3 is TGTGCCAGCAGTCCCCACGACAGAGGCTATGGCTACACCTTC.

This clone has a handful of counts. V is TRBV9 and J is TRBJ2-5; D possibly corresponds to TRBD1 (5 bases). Per the germline V gene, CDR1 is SGDLS and CDR2 is YYNGEE. The CDR3 length is 15 residues. Trimming cost V 0 bases and J 5 bases, with 14 bases left between them. The CDR3 sequence: CASSVAPRVGETQYF. CDR3 in DNA: TGTGCCAGCAGCGTAGCCCCCAGGGTGGGGGAGACCCAGTACTTC.

This chain joins TRBV4-1 and TRBJ1-5; D not certain. The germline gives CDR1 MGHRA, CDR2 YSYEKL. The CDR3 has 14 residues. V lost 3 bases to trimming and J lost 7 bases, with 13 bases between them. The CDR3, as DNA: TGCGCCAGCAGCCACCACAACCGGGGACAGCCCCAGCATTTT. This codes for CASSHHNRGQPQHF.

This clone was counted a few times. The chain recombines TRBV23-1 with TRBJ1-5; D remains ambiguous. TRBV23-1 is assigned to the ORF class and has an uncertain function. The V end lost 3 bases, the J end lost 0 bases, and 9 bases lay between the germline ends. The CDR3 sequence is 15 residues long. CDR3 sequence: CASSQAGHSNQPQHF. DNA of the CDR3: TGCGCCAGCAGTCAGGCAGGTCATAGCAATCAGCCCCAGCATTTT.

This chain uses TRBV19 with TRBJ2-3, with D possibly being TRBD1 or TRBD2 (7 bases each). This CDR3 contains 14 residues. Germline CDR1 and CDR2: LNHDA and SQIVND (reference sequence). Trimming pared 5 bases from V and 3 bases from J, leaving 12 bases between. The CDR3 loop reads CASSLRGGTDTQYF. The CDR3 DNA reads TGTGCCAGTAGTCTCAGGGGGGGGACAGATACGCAGTATTTT.

V is TRBV27 and J is TRBJ1-4; D is perhaps TRBD1 (5 bases). The CDR3 covers 13 residues. V lost 6 bases, J lost 8 bases, and 13 bases lay in between. The germline V gene has CDR1 MNHEY and CDR2 SMNVEV (reference sequence). CDR3 in amino acids: CASSPRRGEKLFF. The DNA for the CDR3 is TGTGCCAGCAGCCCCCGGAGGGGCGAAAAACTGTTTTTT.

CDR3 region: CASSVGPGQGTGELFF. For the CDR3, the DNA is TGTGCCAGCAGCGTAGGACCGGGACAGGGCACCGGGGAGCTGTTTTTT. V is TRBV9 and J is TRBJ2-2; 9 positions agree with TRBD1. CDR1 is SGDLS, CDR2 YYNGEE, per germline. V shed 0 bases, J shed 4 bases, and the junction held 4 bases outside the gene matches. The CDR3 consists of 16 residues.